This TCR beta chain was recovered during a study of blood T cell repertoires in COVID-19. About the study: Spain, Italy and the United States supplied samples that represented acute and convalescent COVID-19.

Authors' analysis steps: The assay estimated nucleated cells by amplifying reference gene primers. Repertoires were generated with immunoSEQ multiplex PCR, while TCRdb's copy carries only in-frame clones and drops some. That table supplies the V and J calls and clone size; D and trimming were determined from the DNA. The sample contains 130,000 or so clones, more than 70% of which appear only once. Germline V gene data show CDR1 as MDHEN and CDR2 as SYDVKM. The CDR3 consists of 15 residues. Trimming cost V 5 bases and J 8 bases, with 18 bases left between them. The rearrangement joins TRBV28 to TRBJ1-4, with D possibly being TRBD1 (5 bases). This clonotype was sampled from a human donor in a cohort sampled during active COVID-19. Sequenced input: peripheral blood. The chain's CDR3 is CASSRPIRVGEKLFF. The CDR3 bases are TGTGCCAGCAGTAGGCCCATCAGGGTTGGAGAAAAACTGTTTTTT.